The 5 T cell receptor beta chains in this list originate from one sample, sequenced in a study of T cells in localized non-small cell lung cancer. Generated by immunoSEQ multiplex PCR, the TCRdb table keeps only in-frame clones and is missing some. The profile shows tens of thousands of clones, approximately 90% of them singletons. This specimen was peripheral blood, taken before any cancer treatment. These receptors came from a woman aged 40-75 years with stage I squamous cell lung carcinoma.

The chain combines TRBV10-1 with TRBJ1-1; TRBD1 is a possible D gene (5 bases). Between the trimmed V and J ends, which lost 0 bases and 4 bases, there was a span of 9 bases. Germline assignment: CDR1 WNHNN and CDR2 SYGVQD (reference sequence). The CDR3 consists of 14 residues. Here the CDR3 DNA reads TGCGCCAGCAGTGAGTCGGGGGTAGTCACTGAAGCTTTCTTT. Translation gives CASSESGVVTEAFF.

This rearrangement joins TRBV5-4 to TRBJ1-2; D not certain. Trimming cost V 3 bases and J 2 bases, with 11 bases left between them. Germline CDR1 is SGHNT and CDR2 is YYREEE (reference sequence). CDR3 length: 14 amino acids. The CDR3 DNA reads TGTGCCAGCAGCTGGGATTCAGGAAACTATGGCTACACCTTC. Residues: CASSWDSGNYGYTF.

The chain couples TRBV19 to TRBJ2-1; 11 nucleotides align to TRBD2. V lost 4 bases to trimming and J lost 0 bases; unmatched junction nucleotides: 5. Looked up from germline, CDR1 is LNHDA and CDR2 is SQIVND (reference sequence). This CDR3 contains 17 residues. The CDR3 protein is CASSRGLAVSSYNEQFF. In nucleotides, the CDR3 is TGTGCCAGTAGTAGGGGACTAGCGGTTTCCTCCTACAATGAGCAGTTCTTC.

This clone was detected once. The rearrangement joins TRBV4-2 to TRBJ1-6; no reliable D call. Trimming cost V 0 bases and J 5 bases, with 11 bases left between them. The germline V gene encodes CDR1 LGHNA and CDR2 YNFKEQ. The CDR3 runs to 16 residues. CDR3 nucleotide sequence: TGTGCCAGCAGCCAAGATTTCCTAAACCATAATTCACCCCTCCACTTT. Protein sequence: CASSQDFLNHNSPLHF.

V is TRBV5-6 and J is TRBJ2-1; D is uncertain. Per germline, CDR1 SGHDT and CDR2 YYEEEE. This CDR3 contains 13 residues. With 0 bases removed from V and 4 bases from J, the gap between germline ends came to 5 bases. CDR3 protein: CASSLVGYNEQFF. CDR3 DNA: TGTGCCAGCAGCTTGGTGGGATACAATGAGCAGTTCTTC.